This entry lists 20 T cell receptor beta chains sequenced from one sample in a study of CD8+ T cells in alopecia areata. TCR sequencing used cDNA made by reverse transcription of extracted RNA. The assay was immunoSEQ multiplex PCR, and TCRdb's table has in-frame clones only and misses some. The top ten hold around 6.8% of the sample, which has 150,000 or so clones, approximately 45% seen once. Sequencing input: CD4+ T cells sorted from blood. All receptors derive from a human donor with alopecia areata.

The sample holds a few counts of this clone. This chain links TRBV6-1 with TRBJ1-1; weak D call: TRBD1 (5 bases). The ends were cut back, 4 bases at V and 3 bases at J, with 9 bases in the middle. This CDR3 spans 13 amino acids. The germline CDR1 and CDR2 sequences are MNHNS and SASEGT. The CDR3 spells CASSAGAHTEAFF. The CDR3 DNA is TGTGCCAGCAGTGCCGGGGCACACACTGAAGCTTTCTTT.

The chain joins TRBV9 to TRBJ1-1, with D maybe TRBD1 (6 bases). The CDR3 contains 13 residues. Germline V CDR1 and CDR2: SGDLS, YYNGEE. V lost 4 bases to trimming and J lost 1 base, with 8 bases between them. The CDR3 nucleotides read TGTGCCAGCAGCACGGACAGGAACACTGAAGCTTTCTTT. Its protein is CASSTDRNTEAFF.

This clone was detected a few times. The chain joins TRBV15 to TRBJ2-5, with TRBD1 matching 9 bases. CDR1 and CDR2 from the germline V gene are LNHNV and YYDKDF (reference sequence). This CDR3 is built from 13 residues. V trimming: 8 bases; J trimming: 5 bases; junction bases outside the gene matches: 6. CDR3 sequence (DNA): TGTGCCACCGCCGGGACAGGGACGGAGACCCAGTACTTC. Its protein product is CATAGTGTETQYF.

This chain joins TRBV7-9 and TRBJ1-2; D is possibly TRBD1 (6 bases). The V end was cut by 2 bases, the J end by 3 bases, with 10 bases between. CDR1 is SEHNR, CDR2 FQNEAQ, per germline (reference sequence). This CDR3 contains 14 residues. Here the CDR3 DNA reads TGTGCCAGCAGCTTACTTGCAGGGGACTATGGCTACACCTTC. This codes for CASSLLAGDYGYTF.

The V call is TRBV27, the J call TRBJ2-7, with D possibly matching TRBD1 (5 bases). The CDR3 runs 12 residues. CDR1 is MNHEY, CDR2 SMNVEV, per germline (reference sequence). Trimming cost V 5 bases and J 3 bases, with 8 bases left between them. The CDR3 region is CASSGARYEQYF. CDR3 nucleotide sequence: TGTGCCAGCAGTGGGGCCCGCTACGAGCAGTACTTC.

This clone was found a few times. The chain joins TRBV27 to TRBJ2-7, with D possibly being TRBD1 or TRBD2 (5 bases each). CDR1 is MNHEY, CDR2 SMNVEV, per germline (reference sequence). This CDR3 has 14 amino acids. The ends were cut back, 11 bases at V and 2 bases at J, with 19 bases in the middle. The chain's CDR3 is CAGQPGPLTYEQYF. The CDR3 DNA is TGTGCCGGTCAACCGGGACCTCTTACCTACGAGCAGTACTTC.

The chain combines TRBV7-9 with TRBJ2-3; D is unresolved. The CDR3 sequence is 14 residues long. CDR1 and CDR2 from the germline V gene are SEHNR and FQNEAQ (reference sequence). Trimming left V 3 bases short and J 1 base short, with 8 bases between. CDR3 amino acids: CASSFTSGTDTQYF. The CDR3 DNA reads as TGTGCCAGCAGCTTCACAAGCGGCACAGATACGCAGTATTTT. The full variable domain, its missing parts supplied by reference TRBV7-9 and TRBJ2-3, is DTGVSQNPRHKITKRGQNVTFRCDPISEHNRLYWYRQTLGQGPEFLTYFQNEAQLEKSRLLSDRFSAERPKGSFSTLEIQRTEQGDSAMYLCASSFTSGTDTQYFGPGTRLTVL.

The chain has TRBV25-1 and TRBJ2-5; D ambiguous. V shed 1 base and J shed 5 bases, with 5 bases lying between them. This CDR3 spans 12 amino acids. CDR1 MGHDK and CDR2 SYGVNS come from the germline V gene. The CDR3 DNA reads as TGTGCCAGCAGTGAATTCGATGAGACCCAGTACTTC. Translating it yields CASSEFDETQYF. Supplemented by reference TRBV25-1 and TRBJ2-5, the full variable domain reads EADIYQTPRYLVIGTGKKITLECSQTMGHDKMYWYQQDPGMELHLIHYSYGVNSTEKGDLSSESTVSRIRTEHFPLTLESARPSHTSQYLCASSEFDETQYFGPGTRLLVL.

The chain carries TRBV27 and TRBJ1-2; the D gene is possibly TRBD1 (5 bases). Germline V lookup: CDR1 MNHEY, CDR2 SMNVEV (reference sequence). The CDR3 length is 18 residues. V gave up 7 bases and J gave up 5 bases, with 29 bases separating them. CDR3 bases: TGTGCCAGCACACCGGGGGGGTTATTGGGATCTTCGGGATATGGCTACACCTTC. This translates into CASTPGGLLGSSGYGYTF.

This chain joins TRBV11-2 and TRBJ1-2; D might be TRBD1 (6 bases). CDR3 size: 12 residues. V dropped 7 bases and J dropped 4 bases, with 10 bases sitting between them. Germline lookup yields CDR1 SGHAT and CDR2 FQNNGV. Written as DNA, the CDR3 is TGTGCCAGCACTCAGGACAGCTATGGCTACACCTTC. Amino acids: CASTQDSYGYTF.

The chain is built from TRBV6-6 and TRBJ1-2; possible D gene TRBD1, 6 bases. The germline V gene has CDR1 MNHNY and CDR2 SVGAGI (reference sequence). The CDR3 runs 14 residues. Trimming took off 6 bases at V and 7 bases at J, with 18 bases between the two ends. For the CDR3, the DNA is TGTGCCAGCAGCACAGGGAGTGGGATGGGTGGCTACACCTTC. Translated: CASSTGSGMGGYTF.

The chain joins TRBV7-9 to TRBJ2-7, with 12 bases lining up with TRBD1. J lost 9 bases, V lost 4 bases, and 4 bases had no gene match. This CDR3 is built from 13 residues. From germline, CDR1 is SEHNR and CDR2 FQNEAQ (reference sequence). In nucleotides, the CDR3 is TGTGCCAGCAGCTGGGACAGGGGGCGCCGGCAGTACTTC. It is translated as CASSWDRGRRQYF. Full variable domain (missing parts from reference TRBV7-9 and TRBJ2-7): DTGVSQNPRHKITKRGQNVTFRCDPISEHNRLYWYRQTLGQGPEFLTYFQNEAQLEKSRLLSDRFSAERPKGSFSTLEIQRTEQGDSAMYLCASSWDRGRRQYFGPGTRLTVT.

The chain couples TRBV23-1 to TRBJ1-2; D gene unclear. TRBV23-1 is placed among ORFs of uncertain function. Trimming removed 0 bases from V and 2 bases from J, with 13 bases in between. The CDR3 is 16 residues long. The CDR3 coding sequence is TGCGCCAGCAGTCAATCCAGCCGGGTCCCGAACTATGGCTACACCTTC. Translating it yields CASSQSSRVPNYGYTF.

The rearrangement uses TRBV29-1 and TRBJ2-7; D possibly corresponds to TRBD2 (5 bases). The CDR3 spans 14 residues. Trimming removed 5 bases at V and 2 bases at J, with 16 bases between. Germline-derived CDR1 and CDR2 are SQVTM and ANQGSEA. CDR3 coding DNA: TGCAGCGTTTCCGGGCGGGCCTCCCCCTACGAGCAGTACTTC. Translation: CSVSGRASPYEQYF.

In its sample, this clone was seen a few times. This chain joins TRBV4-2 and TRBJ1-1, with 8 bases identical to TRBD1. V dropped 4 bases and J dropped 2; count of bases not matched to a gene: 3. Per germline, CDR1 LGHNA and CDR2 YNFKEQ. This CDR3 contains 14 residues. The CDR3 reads CASSRDRTNTEAFF. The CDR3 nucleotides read TGTGCCAGCAGCCGGGACAGGACTAACACTGAAGCTTTCTTT.

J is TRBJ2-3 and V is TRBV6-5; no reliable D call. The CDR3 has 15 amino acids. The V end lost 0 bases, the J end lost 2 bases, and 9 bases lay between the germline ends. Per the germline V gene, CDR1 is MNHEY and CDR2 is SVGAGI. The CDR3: CASSYSDVYTDTQYF. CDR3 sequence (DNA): TGTGCCAGCAGTTACTCGGACGTCTACACAGATACGCAGTATTTT.

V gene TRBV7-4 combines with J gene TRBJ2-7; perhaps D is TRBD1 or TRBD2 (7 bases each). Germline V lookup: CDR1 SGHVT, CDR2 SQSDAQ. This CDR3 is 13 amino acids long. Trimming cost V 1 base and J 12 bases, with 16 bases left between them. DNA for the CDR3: TGTGCCAGCAGCTTAGACCGACAGGGAGGGCGGTACTTC. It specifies CASSLDRQGGRYF.

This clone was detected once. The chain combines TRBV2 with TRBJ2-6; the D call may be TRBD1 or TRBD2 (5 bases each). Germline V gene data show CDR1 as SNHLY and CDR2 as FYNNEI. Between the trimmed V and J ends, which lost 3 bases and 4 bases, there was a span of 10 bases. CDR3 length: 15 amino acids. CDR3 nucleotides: TGTGCCAGCAGTGATGGGGGTATCGGGGCCAACGTCCTGACTTTC. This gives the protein CASSDGGIGANVLTF.

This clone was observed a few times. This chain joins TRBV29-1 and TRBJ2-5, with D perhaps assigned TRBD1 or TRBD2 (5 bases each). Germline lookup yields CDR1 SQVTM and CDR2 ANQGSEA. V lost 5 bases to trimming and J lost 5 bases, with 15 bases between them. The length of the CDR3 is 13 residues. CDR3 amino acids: CSVPSVGAETQYF. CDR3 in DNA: TGCAGCGTTCCCAGTGTCGGGGCTGAGACCCAGTACTTC.

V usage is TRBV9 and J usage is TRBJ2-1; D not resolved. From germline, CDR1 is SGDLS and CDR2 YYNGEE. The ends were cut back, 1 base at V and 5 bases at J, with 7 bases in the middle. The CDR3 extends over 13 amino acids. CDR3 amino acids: CASSVQLDNEQFF. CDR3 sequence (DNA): TGTGCCAGCAGCGTACAGCTAGACAATGAGCAGTTCTTC.